The clone carrying this T cell receptor beta chain has only a few counts. Its antigen is still unknown. The sample belongs to a study of quantifying T cell responses using KT2 cells. Background on the study: RNA was reverse transcribed with TCR alpha and beta constant-region primers. Study results and limitations: Input KT2 cell number predicted KT2 alpha and beta sequence counts linearly over several orders of magnitude.

V was shortened by 4 bases and J by 4 bases, with 17 bases between the two germline ends. CDR1 is SGDLS, CDR2 YYNGEE, per germline. CDR3 size: 15 residues. Known numbers of the T cell clone KT2 were added to PBMC. KT2 cells were mixed with fixed PBMC numbers at varying ratios. The cDNA 3' end received a ligated oligonucleotide with a UMI. First-round PCR used around 4 cycles and beta primers RC1.1 and RC1.2 covering TRBC1 and TRBC2. From the second PCR onward, TCR alpha and beta chains were processed separately. TCRdb recomputed calls from the UMI-ligation and nested PCR reads with MiXCR, one row per CDR3 protein. The repertoire holds some 43,000 distinct CDR3 sequences, with 15% to 20% as singletons.

Sequenced material: PBMCs spiked with cells of the T cell clone KT2. The chain joins TRBV9 to TRBJ1-2; D is unclear. The clonotype originates from a human donor. CDR3 sequence (DNA): TGTGCCAGCAGCCCAGCCACCGCCTCGGTCTATGGCTACACCTTC. It is translated as CASSPATASVYGYTF.